This T cell receptor beta chain was identified during a study of shared clonotypes between healthy human individuals. Overall study context: Contributing individuals were two females and three males aged 18 to 49. Whole-study results and caveats: Donor scarcity curtailed the genetic and exposure-history diversity represented herein.

Naive CD8 isolation took CD45RO-negative cells positively selected for CCR7 and excluded terminally differentiated effector memory CD45RA+ cells. Adult donors, all healthy and HIV-negative, had no recent acute infections or vaccinations. Method: immunoSEQ multiplex PCR; TCRdb's copy keeps in-frame clones and lacks some. The repertoire holds more than 2 million clones, with about 95% as singletons. The V and J ends lost 2 bases and 4 bases, in that order; junction bases with no gene match: 6. CDR3 length equals 14 residues. Per the germline V gene, CDR1 is GTSNPN and CDR2 is SVGIG (reference sequence). Of note for this clone: Its specificity is unknown. This CDR3 is also generated by other DNA sequences in the sample.

J is TRBJ1-2 and V is TRBV30, with 8 bases identical to TRBD1. Sequenced: naive CD8+ T cells sorted from blood. This TCR was recovered from a man younger than 30 in good health. The CDR3 loop reads CAWSTGTGPYGYTF. The CDR3 DNA reads as TGTGCCTGGAGTACCGGGACAGGCCCCTATGGCTACACCTTC.